These 2 T cell receptor beta chains came from one sample sequenced in a study of blood T cell repertoires in COVID-19. This table comes from immunoSEQ multiplex PCR, and its TCRdb copy is limited to in-frame clones, with some not included. The profile covers approximately 220,000 clones, with roughly four fifths appearing a single time and 4% to 5% taken by the ten largest. The sample consisted of peripheral blood. All receptors derive from a woman in her 70s with acute or convalescent COVID-19.

The rearrangement uses TRBV5-1 and TRBJ1-1; 7 bases are a match to TRBD1. Trimming removed 0 bases from V and 3 bases from J; junction bases left unmatched: 5. The CDR3 covers 15 residues. Germline V gene data show CDR1 as SGHRS and CDR2 as YFSETQ. This chain's CDR3 is CASSLGGTDYTEAFF. The CDR3 nucleotides read TGCGCCAGCAGCTTGGGGGGGACAGACTACACTGAAGCTTTCTTT.

The chain has TRBV5-4 and TRBJ2-3; 7 bases align to TRBD1. Germline V lookup: CDR1 SGHNT, CDR2 YYREEE (reference sequence). The CDR3 sequence is 16 residues long. V shed 0 bases, J shed 1 base, and the junction held 5 bases outside the gene matches. The CDR3 protein is CASSLAGTVGTDTQYF. CDR3 sequence (DNA): TGTGCCAGCAGCTTGGCGGGGACAGTGGGCACAGATACGCAGTATTTT.